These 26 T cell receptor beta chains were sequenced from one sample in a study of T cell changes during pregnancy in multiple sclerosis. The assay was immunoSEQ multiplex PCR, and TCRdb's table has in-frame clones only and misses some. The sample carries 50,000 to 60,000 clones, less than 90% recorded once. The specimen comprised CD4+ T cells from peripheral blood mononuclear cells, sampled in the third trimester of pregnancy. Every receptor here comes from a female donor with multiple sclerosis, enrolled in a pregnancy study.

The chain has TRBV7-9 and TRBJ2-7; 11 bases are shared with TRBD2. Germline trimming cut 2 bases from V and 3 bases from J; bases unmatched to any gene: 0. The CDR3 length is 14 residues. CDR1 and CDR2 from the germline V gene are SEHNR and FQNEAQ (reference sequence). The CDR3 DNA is TGTGCCAGCAGCTTAACTAGCGGGAGCTACGAGCAGTACTTC. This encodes CASSLTSGSYEQYF.

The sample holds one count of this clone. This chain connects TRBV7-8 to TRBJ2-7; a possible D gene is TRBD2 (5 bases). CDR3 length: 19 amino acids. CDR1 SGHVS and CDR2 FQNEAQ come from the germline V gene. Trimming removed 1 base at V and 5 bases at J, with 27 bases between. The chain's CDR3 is CASSLGALRGPGIPHEQYF. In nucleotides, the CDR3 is TGTGCCAGCAGCTTAGGGGCCCTGAGAGGGCCCGGCATCCCCCACGAGCAGTACTTC.

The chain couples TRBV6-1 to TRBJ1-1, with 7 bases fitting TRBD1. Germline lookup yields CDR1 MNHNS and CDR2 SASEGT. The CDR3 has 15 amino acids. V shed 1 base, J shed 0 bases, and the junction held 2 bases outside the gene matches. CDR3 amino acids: CASSEGTGLNTEAFF. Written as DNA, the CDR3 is TGTGCCAGCAGTGAAGGGACAGGACTGAACACTGAAGCTTTCTTT.

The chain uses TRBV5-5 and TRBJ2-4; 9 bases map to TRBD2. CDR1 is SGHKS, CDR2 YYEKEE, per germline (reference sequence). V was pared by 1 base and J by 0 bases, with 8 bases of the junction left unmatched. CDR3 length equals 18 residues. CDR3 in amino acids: CASSLLAGAQLAKNIQYF. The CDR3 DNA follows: TGTGCCAGCAGCTTGTTAGCGGGGGCCCAATTAGCCAAAAACATTCAGTACTTC.

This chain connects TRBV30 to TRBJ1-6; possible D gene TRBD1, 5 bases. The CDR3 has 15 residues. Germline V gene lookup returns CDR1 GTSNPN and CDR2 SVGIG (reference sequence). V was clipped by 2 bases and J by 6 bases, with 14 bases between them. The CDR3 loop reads CAWSLAGSGNSPLHF. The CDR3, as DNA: TGTGCCTGGAGTCTGGCAGGGTCTGGTAATTCACCCCTCCACTTT.

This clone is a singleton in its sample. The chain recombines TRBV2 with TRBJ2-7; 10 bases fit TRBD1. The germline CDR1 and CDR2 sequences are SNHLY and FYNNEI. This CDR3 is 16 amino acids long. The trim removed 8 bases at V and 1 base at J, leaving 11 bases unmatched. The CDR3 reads CASVYGGTGVSYEQYF. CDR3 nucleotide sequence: TGTGCCAGCGTTTATGGAGGGACAGGGGTTTCCTACGAGCAGTACTTC. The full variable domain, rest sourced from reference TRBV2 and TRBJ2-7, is EPEVTQTPSHQVTQMGQEVILRCVPISNHLYFYWYRQILGQKVEFLVSFYNNEISEKSEIFDDQFSVERPDGSNFTLKIRSTKLEDSAMYFCASVYGGTGVSYEQYFGPGTRLTVT.

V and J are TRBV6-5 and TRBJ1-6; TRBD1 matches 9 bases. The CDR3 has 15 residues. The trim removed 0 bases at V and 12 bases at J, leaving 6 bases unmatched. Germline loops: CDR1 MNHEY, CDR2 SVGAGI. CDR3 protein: CASSYSGGQGLPLHF. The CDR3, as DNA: TGTGCCAGCAGTTACTCTGGGGGACAGGGACTACCCCTCCACTTT.

The DNA of the CDR3 is TGTGCCAGCAGCTCGCCCGGGAGCAAAGGAAACACCATATATTTT. Protein: CASSSPGSKGNTIYF. This chain connects TRBV11-2 to TRBJ1-3; D unresolved. The CDR3 is 15 residues long. Deletions cut 4 bases from V and 4 bases from J, with 14 bases between. CDR1 SGHAT and CDR2 FQNNGV come from the germline V gene.

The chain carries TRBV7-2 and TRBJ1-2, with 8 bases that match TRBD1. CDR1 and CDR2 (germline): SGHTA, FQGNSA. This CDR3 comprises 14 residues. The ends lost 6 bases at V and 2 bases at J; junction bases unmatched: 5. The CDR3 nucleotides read TGTGCCAGCAGGAGGGACAGGCGCAACTATGGCTACACCTTC. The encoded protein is CASRRDRRNYGYTF.

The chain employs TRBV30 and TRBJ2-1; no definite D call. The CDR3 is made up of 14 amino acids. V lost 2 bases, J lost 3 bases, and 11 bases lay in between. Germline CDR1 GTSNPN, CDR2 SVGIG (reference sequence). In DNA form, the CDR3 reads TGTGCCTGGAGTCCGCCGGTGATCTACAATGAGCAGTTCTTC. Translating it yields CAWSPPVIYNEQFF. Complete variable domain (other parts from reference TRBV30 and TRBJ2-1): SQTIHQWPATLVQPVGSPLSLECTVEGTSNPNLYWYRQAAGRGLQLLFYSVGIGQISSEVPQNLSASRPQDRQFILSSKKLLLSDSGFYLCAWSPPVIYNEQFFGPGTRLTVL.

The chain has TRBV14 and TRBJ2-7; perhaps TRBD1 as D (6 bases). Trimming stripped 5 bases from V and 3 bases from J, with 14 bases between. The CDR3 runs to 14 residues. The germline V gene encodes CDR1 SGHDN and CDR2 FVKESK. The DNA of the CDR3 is TGTGCCAGCAGCAAACAGGGCAGGGGCTACGAGCAGTACTTC. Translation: CASSKQGRGYEQYF.

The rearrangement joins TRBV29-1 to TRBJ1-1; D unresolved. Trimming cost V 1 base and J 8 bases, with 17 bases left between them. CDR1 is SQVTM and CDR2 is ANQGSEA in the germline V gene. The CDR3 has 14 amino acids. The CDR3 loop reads CSVEVAGPAVEAFF. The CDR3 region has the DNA TGCAGCGTTGAAGTGGCAGGCCCCGCCGTAGAAGCTTTCTTT.

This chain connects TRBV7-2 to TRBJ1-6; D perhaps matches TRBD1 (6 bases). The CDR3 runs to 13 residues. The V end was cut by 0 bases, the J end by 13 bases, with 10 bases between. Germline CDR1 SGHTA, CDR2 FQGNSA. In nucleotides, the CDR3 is TGTGCCAGCAGCTTAGCAACAGGGCCTCCCCTCCACTTT. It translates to CASSLATGPPLHF.

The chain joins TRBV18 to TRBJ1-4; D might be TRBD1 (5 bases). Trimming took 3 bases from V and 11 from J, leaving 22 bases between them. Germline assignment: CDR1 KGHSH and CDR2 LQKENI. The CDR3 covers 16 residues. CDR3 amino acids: CASSPSRDAEREKLFF. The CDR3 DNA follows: TGTGCCAGCTCACCGAGCCGGGACGCCGAACGGGAGAAACTGTTTTTT.

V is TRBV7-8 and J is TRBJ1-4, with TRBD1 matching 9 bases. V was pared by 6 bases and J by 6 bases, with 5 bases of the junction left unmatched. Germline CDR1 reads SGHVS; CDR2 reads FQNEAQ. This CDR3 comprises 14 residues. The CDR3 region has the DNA TGTGCCAGCAGTTCCCGGACAGGGGATGAAAAACTGTTTTTT. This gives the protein CASSSRTGDEKLFF.

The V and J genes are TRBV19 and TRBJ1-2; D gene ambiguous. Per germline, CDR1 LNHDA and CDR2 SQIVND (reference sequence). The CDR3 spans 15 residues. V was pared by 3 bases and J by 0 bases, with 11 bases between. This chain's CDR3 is CASSIHHRANYGYTF. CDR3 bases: TGTGCCAGTAGTATCCACCACCGGGCTAACTATGGCTACACCTTC.

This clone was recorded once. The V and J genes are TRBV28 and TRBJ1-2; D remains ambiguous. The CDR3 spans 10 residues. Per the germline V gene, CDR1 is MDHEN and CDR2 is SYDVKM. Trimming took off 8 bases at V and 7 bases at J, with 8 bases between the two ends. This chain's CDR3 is CASYSLGYTF. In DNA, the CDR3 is TGTGCCAGCTACTCCCTTGGCTACACCTTC.

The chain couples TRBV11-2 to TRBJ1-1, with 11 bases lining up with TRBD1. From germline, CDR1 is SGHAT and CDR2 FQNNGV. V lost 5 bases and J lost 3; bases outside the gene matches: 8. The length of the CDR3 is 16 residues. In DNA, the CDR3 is TGTGCCAGCAGCCCCCGCGGGGGACAGGGGGACACTGAAGCTTTCTTT. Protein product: CASSPRGGQGDTEAFF.

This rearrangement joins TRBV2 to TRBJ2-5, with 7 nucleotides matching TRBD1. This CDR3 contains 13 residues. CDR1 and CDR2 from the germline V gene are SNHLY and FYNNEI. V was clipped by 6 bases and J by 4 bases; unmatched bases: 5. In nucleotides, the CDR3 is TGTGCCAGCAGCAACAGGGGTTTAGAGACCCAGTACTTC. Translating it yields CASSNRGLETQYF.

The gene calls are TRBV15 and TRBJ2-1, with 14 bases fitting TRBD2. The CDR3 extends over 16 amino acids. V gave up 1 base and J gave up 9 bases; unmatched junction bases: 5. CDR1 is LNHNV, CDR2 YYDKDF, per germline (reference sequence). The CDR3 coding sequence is TGTGCCACCAGCAGAGGGGGACTAGCGGGAGAGGGTGAGCAGTTCTTC. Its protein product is CATSRGGLAGEGEQFF.

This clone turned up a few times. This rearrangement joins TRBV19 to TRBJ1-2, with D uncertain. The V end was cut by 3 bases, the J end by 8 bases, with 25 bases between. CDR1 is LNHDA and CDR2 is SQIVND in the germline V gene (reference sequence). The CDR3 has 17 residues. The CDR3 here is CASSMAGLKGKYDGYTF. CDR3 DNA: TGTGCCAGTAGTATGGCGGGCCTTAAAGGGAAATATGACGGCTACACCTTC.

DNA of the CDR3: TGTGCCAGCAGCCCGCAGGATGCAACTAATGAAAAACTGTTTTTT. Its translation is CASSPQDATNEKLFF. This chain uses TRBV7-9 with TRBJ1-4; D remains unclear. Germline CDR1 reads SEHNR; CDR2 reads FQNEAQ (reference sequence). The CDR3 runs to 15 residues. Trimming cost V 5 bases and J 0 bases, with 10 bases left between them.

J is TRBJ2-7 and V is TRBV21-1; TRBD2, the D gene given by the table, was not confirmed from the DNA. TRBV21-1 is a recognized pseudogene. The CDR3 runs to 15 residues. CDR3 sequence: CASSNSGGRAYEQYF. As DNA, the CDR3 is TGTGCCAGCAGCAATTCGGGCGGGAGGGCCTACGAGCAGTACTTC.

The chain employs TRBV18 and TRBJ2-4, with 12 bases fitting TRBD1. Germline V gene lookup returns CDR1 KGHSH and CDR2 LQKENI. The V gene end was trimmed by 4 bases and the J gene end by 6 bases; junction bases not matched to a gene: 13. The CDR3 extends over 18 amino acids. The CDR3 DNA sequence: TGTGCCAGCTCACTGGCCGCCTGGGACAGGGGGCGAGGAAACATTCAGTACTTC. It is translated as CASSLAAWDRGRGNIQYF.

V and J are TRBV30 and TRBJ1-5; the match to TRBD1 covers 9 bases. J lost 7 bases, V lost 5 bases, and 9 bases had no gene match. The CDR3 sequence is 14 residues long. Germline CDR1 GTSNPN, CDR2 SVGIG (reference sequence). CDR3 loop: CAWGQGLMGQPQHF. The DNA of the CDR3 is TGTGCCTGGGGACAGGGGCTTATGGGGCAGCCCCAGCATTTT.

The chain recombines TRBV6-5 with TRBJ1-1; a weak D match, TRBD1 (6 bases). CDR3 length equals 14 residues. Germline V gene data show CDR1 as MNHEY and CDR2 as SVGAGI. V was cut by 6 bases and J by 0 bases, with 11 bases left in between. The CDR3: CASRYREMNTEAFF. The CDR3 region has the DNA TGTGCCAGCAGGTACAGGGAGATGAACACTGAAGCTTTCTTT.